The clone carrying this T cell receptor beta chain was counted ten times or more. Its antigen remains unknown. The source of the sample is a study of T cells in Graves' hyperthyroidism and ophthalmopathy. Each diagnosis drew on symptoms, thyroxine, TRAb, thyroid ultrasound and orbital computed tomography findings. Overall study findings and caveats: The model made its ophthalmopathy prediction, and onset followed a median about 5.9 months later. Stable hyperthyroidism was separated from ophthalmopathy by a model based on 13 V-J features. Most thyroid clonotypes with frequency above 0.001 were detected in blood.

With 2 bases removed from V and 5 bases from J, the gap between germline ends came to 9 bases. The CDR3 is 13 amino acids. The germline CDR1 and CDR2 sequences are SGDLS and YYNGEE. The TCR beta CDR3 regions underwent amplification using RNA transcripts as the source. Researchers ran a first-round RT-PCR on the TCR CDR3 using the HTBI primer set. TCRdb fed the multiplex PCR reads into MiXCR, producing one record per CDR3 protein. The sample holds around 500,000 distinct CDR3 sequences, roughly 15% seen once. Sequencing used blood. The V and J genes are TRBV9 and TRBJ2-3; D is unclear. The TCR sequence derives from a woman in her twenties or thirties with Graves' ophthalmopathy. The CDR3: CASSVSWEDTQYF. CDR3 coding DNA: TGTGCCAGCAGCGTTAGCTGGGAAGATACGCAGTATTTT.